A single sample is the source of the 24 T cell receptor beta chains below, sequenced in a study of control samples from healthy donors and cancer patients. This table comes from immunoSEQ multiplex PCR, and its TCRdb copy is limited to in-frame clones, with some not included. The sample shows 150,000 to 200,000 clones, about 90% of them seen only once. Sequencing was done on a sample of blood. The receptors originated from a man aged 25-40 years in good health.

Comment on this clone: An end of the junction differs from the germline gene, which may be a read error. This chain links TRBV11-1 with TRBJ1-1, with 7 bases aligning to TRBD1. Germline lookup yields CDR1 SGHAT and CDR2 FQDESV (reference sequence). The CDR3 spans 15 residues. This chain's CDR3 is CASSLAVTGNPEAFF. The DNA for the CDR3 is TGTGCCAGCAGCTTAGCGGTGACAGGGAACCCTGAAGCTTTCTTT.

The chain joins TRBV6-4 to TRBJ1-5, with unresolved D. This CDR3 contains 13 residues. The V end lost 5 bases, the J end lost 6 bases, and 11 bases lay between the germline ends. CDR1 and CDR2 (germline): MRHNA, SNTAGT. The CDR3 region has the DNA TGTGCCAGCAGTCAGCAGGCGGGTCAGCCCCAGCATTTT. This codes for CASSQQAGQPQHF.

The V gene is TRBV19, the J gene TRBJ1-5; no clear D. V lost 9 bases and J 0 bases, leaving 9 bases between the germline ends. The CDR3 extends over 13 amino acids. Germline-derived CDR1 and CDR2 are LNHDA and SQIVND (reference sequence). The CDR3 here is CASKQYSNQPQHF. DNA of the CDR3: TGTGCCAGCAAGCAGTATAGCAATCAGCCCCAGCATTTT.

Concerning this clone itself: In the same sample, other DNA sequences code for this CDR3. The chain combines TRBV3-1 (or the pseudogene TRBV3-2) with TRBJ1-1; D gene ambiguous. The CDR3 is 12 amino acids. The ends were cut back, 2 bases at V and 0 bases at J, with 1 base in the middle. Germline values: CDR1 LGHDT, CDR2 YNNKEL (reference sequence). CDR3 sequence reads: CASSQLNTEAFF. Here the CDR3 DNA reads TGTGCCAGCAGCCAATTGAACACTGAAGCTTTCTTT.

CDR3 coding DNA: TGTGCCAGCATCTTCGAGACTGACCGGGATAGCAATCAGCCCCAGCATTTT. Its translation is CASIFETDRDSNQPQHF. This chain joins TRBV7-4 and TRBJ1-5, with unresolved D. The germline gives CDR1 SGHVT, CDR2 SQSDAQ. Trimming left V 7 bases short and J 0 bases short, with 19 bases between. CDR3 length equals 17 residues.

The chain combines TRBV29-1 with TRBJ1-6; perhaps TRBD1 as D (5 bases). The CDR3 consists of 17 residues. Trimming took off 5 bases at V and 10 bases at J, with 27 bases between the two ends. The V gene's germline CDR1 is SQVTM and CDR2 ANQGSEA. Here the CDR3 reads CSVRPSRGPVINSPLHF. DNA of the CDR3: TGCAGCGTTCGGCCTTCGCGGGGACCCGTAATTAACTCACCCCTCCACTTT.

This clone showed up just once. The V and J genes are TRBV19 and TRBJ1-1, with D possibly being TRBD1 (5 bases). CDR1 and CDR2 from the germline V gene are LNHDA and SQIVND (reference sequence). The CDR3 has 17 residues. V lost 4 bases, J lost 0 bases, and 18 bases lay in between. The CDR3 region has the DNA TGTGCCAGTAGTAGGGGCTTTACTCTAGGCATGAACACTGAAGCTTTCTTT. Residues: CASSRGFTLGMNTEAFF.

This clone was seen only a few times. This chain links TRBV14 with TRBJ2-1, with 7 bases matching TRBD2. V shed 3 bases, J shed 8 bases, and the junction held 10 bases outside the gene matches. The CDR3 contains 15 residues. Germline CDR1 is SGHDN and CDR2 is FVKESK. CDR3 bases: TGTGCCAGCAGCCAGGGAGGGTTTGAGGTCGATGAGCAGTTCTTC. This gives the protein CASSQGGFEVDEQFF.

The chain links TRBV27 to TRBJ2-1; TRBD2 matches at 8 bases. From germline, CDR1 is MNHEY and CDR2 SMNVEV (reference sequence). V lost 2 bases to trimming and J lost 7 bases; unmatched junction nucleotides: 1. This CDR3 is built from 13 residues. CDR3 DNA sequence: TGTGCCAGCAGTTTAGCGGGGGGAAATGAGCAGTTCTTC. This translates into CASSLAGGNEQFF.

The J gene is TRBJ2-3, the V gene TRBV5-1; no reliable D call. The CDR3 is 14 residues long. CDR1 and CDR2 (germline): SGHRS, YFSETQ. Between the trimmed V and J ends, which lost 0 bases and 2 bases, there was a span of 7 bases. The CDR3 coding sequence is TGCGCCAGCAGCTTGGAGGCAGTCACAGATACGCAGTATTTT. This translates into CASSLEAVTDTQYF.

The genes are TRBV7-9 and TRBJ2-3; no definite D call. Trimming cost V 4 bases and J 3 bases, with 2 bases left between them. The CDR3 runs to 11 residues. CDR1 SEHNR and CDR2 FQNEAQ come from the germline V gene (reference sequence). The CDR3 reads CASSWTDTQYF. The CDR3 DNA sequence: TGTGCCAGCAGCTGGACAGATACGCAGTATTTT.

The CDR3 here is CASSELNSGRAEAFF. The CDR3 DNA sequence: TGTGCCAGCAGTGAATTGAACAGTGGAAGGGCTGAAGCTTTCTTT. J is TRBJ1-1 and V is TRBV2; D gene uncertain. V shed 2 bases and J shed 6 bases, with 16 bases lying between them. This CDR3 region has 15 residues. Per the germline V gene, CDR1 is SNHLY and CDR2 is FYNNEI.

The chain links TRBV7-9 to TRBJ1-2; 7 bases are a match to TRBD1. Germline V CDR1 and CDR2: SEHNR, FQNEAQ (reference sequence). V gave up 5 bases and J gave up 6 bases; unmatched junction bases: 15. The CDR3 loop spans 16 amino acids. DNA of the CDR3: TGTGCCAGCAGCCGTCCGGAGGAGGGGGCGAGAAATGGCTACACCTTC. This gives the protein CASSRPEEGARNGYTF.

The genes are TRBV7-9 and TRBJ2-7; 7 bases align to TRBD1. J gave up 5 bases and V 5 bases, and 3 bases lay outside the gene matches. The V gene's germline CDR1 is SEHNR and CDR2 FQNEAQ (reference sequence). There are 12 residues in the CDR3. The CDR3 here is CASSLTGDEQYF. Written as DNA, the CDR3 is TGTGCCAGCAGCCTTACAGGGGACGAGCAGTACTTC.

The rearrangement uses TRBV6-1 and TRBJ1-4; D unclear. Trimming left V 3 bases short and J 0 bases short, with 5 bases between. Germline V gene data show CDR1 as MNHNS and CDR2 as SASEGT. The CDR3 covers 14 residues. CDR3 DNA: TGTGCCAGCAGTGACAGCGCAACTAATGAAAAACTGTTTTTT. Protein: CASSDSATNEKLFF.

V is TRBV5-1 and J is TRBJ2-7, with 7 bases matching TRBD1. CDR1 and CDR2 (germline): SGHRS, YFSETQ. The trim removed 4 bases at V and 6 bases at J, leaving 7 bases unmatched. The CDR3 is 13 amino acids. CDR3 sequence: CASSRRQGSEQYF. The DNA for the CDR3 is TGCGCCAGCAGCCGACGACAGGGAAGCGAGCAGTACTTC.

This clone has just one count. V is TRBV9 and J is TRBJ2-5; 10 bases fit TRBD1. Germline loops: CDR1 SGDLS, CDR2 YYNGEE. The CDR3 has 14 residues. Trimming removed 7 bases from V and 3 bases from J; junction bases left unmatched: 6. CDR3 sequence reads: CASGRTGGKETQYF. CDR3 nucleotides: TGTGCCAGCGGGCGGACAGGGGGTAAAGAGACCCAGTACTTC.

The rearrangement uses TRBV7-2 and TRBJ2-3; D gene uncertain. This CDR3 is 15 amino acids long. Trimming shortened V by 2 bases and J by 2 bases, and 11 bases separated the two germline ends. Germline-derived CDR1 and CDR2 are SGHTA and FQGNSA. The CDR3 protein is CASSLFGHTTDTQYF. The CDR3 DNA is TGTGCCAGCAGCTTATTTGGGCACACCACAGATACGCAGTATTTT.

The V and J genes are TRBV20-1 and TRBJ2-7; D unresolved. This CDR3 is built from 11 residues. Germline loops: CDR1 DFQATT, CDR2 SNEGSKA (reference sequence). Trimming stripped 3 bases from V and 3 bases from J, with 6 bases between. The CDR3 bases are TGCAGTGCTAGCATCAACTACGAGCAGTACTTC. Translated, it gives CSASINYEQYF.

This chain links TRBV2 with TRBJ2-5; no clear D gene. V gave up 8 bases and J gave up 2 bases, with 6 bases separating them. Per the germline V gene, CDR1 is SNHLY and CDR2 is FYNNEI. The CDR3 spans 11 residues. The CDR3 region is CASSLQETQYF. In DNA, the CDR3 is TGTGCCAGCTCCCTGCAAGAGACCCAGTACTTC.

The chain is built from TRBV5-8 and TRBJ2-2, with 7 bases matching TRBD1. V dropped 4 bases and J dropped 7; count of bases not matched to a gene: 7. CDR1 SGHTS and CDR2 YDEGEE come from the germline V gene. The CDR3 contains 14 residues. CDR3 amino acids: CASSPGQIVGELFF. The CDR3 coding sequence is TGTGCCAGCAGCCCGGGACAGATTGTCGGGGAGCTGTTTTTT. Together with reference TRBV5-8 and TRBJ2-2, the CDR3 gives the full variable domain: EAGVTQSPTHLIKTRGQQATLRCSPISGHTSVYWYQQALGLGLQFLLWYDEGEERNRGNFPPRFSGRQFPNYSSELNVNALELEDSALYLCASSPGQIVGELFFGEGSRLTVL.

The rearrangement joins TRBV27 to TRBJ2-5, with 8 bases that match TRBD2. Germline CDR1 is MNHEY and CDR2 is SMNVEV (reference sequence). Unmatched junction bases numbered 7, after V lost 8 bases and J lost 5 bases. The length of the CDR3 is 13 residues. The DNA of the CDR3 is TGTGCCAGCGGACCCGGGACTAGGGAGACCCAGTACTTC. It encodes CASGPGTRETQYF.

This clone was counted a few times. V gene TRBV2 combines with J gene TRBJ2-7; D is unresolved. CDR1 is SNHLY, CDR2 FYNNEI, per germline. Trimming took 7 bases from V and 0 from J, leaving 13 bases between them. CDR3 length: 14 residues. CDR3 loop: CASISRVSSYEQYF. CDR3 bases: TGTGCCAGCATTTCCCGGGTTAGCTCCTACGAGCAGTACTTC.

This clone has just one count. At one end, the junction sequence differs from germline, possibly due to a read error. This chain connects TRBV5-5 to TRBJ1-3; a possible D gene is TRBD1 (6 bases). Germline CDR1 SGHKS, CDR2 YYEKEE (reference sequence). The CDR3 covers 16 residues. CDR3 amino acids: CASSFGGARDGNTIYF. The CDR3 DNA reads as TGCGCCAGCAGCTTTGGGGGGGCGCGGGACGGAAACACCATATATTTT.